This T cell receptor (beta chain) stems from a study of T cell changes during pregnancy in multiple sclerosis. J lost 7 bases, V lost 1 base, and 4 bases had no gene match. This CDR3 is 15 amino acids long. Only in-frame clones appear in the TCRdb table, and some are missing; sequencing was by immunoSEQ multiplex PCR. The sample yields about 74,000 clones, roughly nine tenths seen once. The chain couples TRBV5-3 to TRBJ2-1, with 11 bases fitting TRBD2. TRBV5-3 carries the ORF label, with uncertain function. This material consisted of peripheral blood, taken before pregnancy. The TCR originated in a female donor with multiple sclerosis, enrolled in a pregnancy study. The CDR3 loop is CARSLRTSGCNEQFF. The DNA of the CDR3 is TGTGCCAGAAGCTTGAGGACTAGCGGGTGTAATGAGCAGTTCTTC.